This T cell receptor beta chain was recovered during a study of CD8 T cells in Susac syndrome (dated by TCRdb to the late 2010s). In the study overall: Whether CD8+ T cell activation and differentiation in Susac syndrome was antigen driven was tested using repertoire sequencing. The research as a whole found: The number of individuals in the TCR sequencing and HLA analysis was acknowledged as relatively small.

This clonotype was seen a handful of times. Its antigen has not been determined. No base qualities exist here, and no much larger clone lies one base off it. V is reduced by 1 base and J by 1 base, leaving a spacing of 7 bases between them. Looking up the germline V gene yields CDR1 LGHNA and CDR2 YNFKEQ. Spanning cysteine to phenylalanine, the CDR3 consists of 14 amino acids. Just CDR3 DNA is preserved here, 42 bases in frame from base 1. Peripheral blood CD8+ and CD4+ T cells from healthy donors, Susac syndrome patients and multiple sclerosis patients were profiled by high-throughput TCR beta sequencing. The multiple sclerosis controls were treatment-naive patients who had stable or active relapsing-remitting disease and met the revised McDonald criteria. CD8+ TEMRA cells were enriched by FACS, while bulk CD8+ and CD4+ T cells were purified by magnetic negative isolation. Blood was collected in EDTA tubes and processed within 24 hours, with PBMCs isolated through density gradient centrifugation. PBMCs intended for TCR sequencing were cryopreserved in liquid nitrogen and were subsequently thawed in a 37 degrees C water bath. Purity of sorted or isolated CD4+, CD8+ and CD8+ TEMRA cells was at least 90%.

RNA was extracted using the RNeasy kit, and roughly 0.45 to 1 microgram was reverse transcribed with random hexamers. The immunoSEQ multiplex PCR assay, covering 54 Vbeta and 13 Jbeta segments, was used to amplify TCR beta CDR3 regions. PCR amplification bias was corrected by using a synthetic template baseline for primer optimization and computational correction. Under the source paper's analysis protocol: Reads were annotated to V, D and J genes according to IMGT and were analyzed with immunoSEQ Analyzer, with only productive sequences retained. Clonality was computed as one minus Shannon entropy normalized by log2 of the number of productive unique sequences. For each patient and control, public and private clones were evaluated among the 100 most prevalent clones. Clones were defined as Susac-specific when absent from the healthy and MS cohorts, from some 1,100 published viral clones and from other ImmuneACCESS disease sequences. TCRdb ran its own pipeline on the public reads, namely fastp trimming at Q25 and MiXCR clone calling, and kept in-frame beta chains. Each record represents a unique CDR3 protein, reported with the most common genes and DNA among its rows. For this entry, the V and J calls and clone size follow TCRdb and not the study's own pipeline. For this sample there are some 170,000 distinct CDR3 sequences; approximately 93% appear just once. The ten biggest clones cover roughly 0.099% of the sample.

The clonotype originates from a human donor with multiple sclerosis. Recombination connected TRBV4-2 to TRBJ1-1, with no D gene named confidently. Sequencing was done on a sample of CD4+ T cells from PBMCs. The DNA sequence is TGTGCCAGCAGCCAAGTTGAAACGAACACTGAAGCTTTCTTT. This is translated as CASSQVETNTEAFF.